This T cell receptor (beta chain) was observed in a study of T-cell memory formation after mild COVID-19. Germline loops: CDR1 GTSNPN, CDR2 SVGIG (reference sequence). This CDR3 is 15 amino acids long. Trimming stripped 0 bases from V and 0 bases from J, with 10 bases between. This clonotype was found a few times. One entry per CDR3 protein, called by TCRdb with MiXCR from the 5' RACE reads. This table holds 530,000 or so distinct CDR3 sequences, around 16% found once. V and J are TRBV30 and TRBJ2-3, with D unresolved. The TCR originated in an adult woman who had mild COVID-19 (a few samples of this study predate the infection). Cell type and time point are not known. Sequenced: PBMCs or a T cell subset sorted from them (not recorded which). CDR3: CAWSVLGSSTDTQYF. CDR3 DNA sequence: TGTGCCTGGAGTGTATTGGGGTCAAGCACAGATACGCAGTATTTT. Looking up the rest from reference TRBV30 and TRBJ2-3 gives the full variable domain: SQTIHQWPATLVQPVGSPLSLECTVEGTSNPNLYWYRQAAGRGLQLLFYSVGIGQISSEVPQNLSASRPQDRQFILSSKKLLLSDSGFYLCAWSVLGSSTDTQYFGPGTRLTVL.